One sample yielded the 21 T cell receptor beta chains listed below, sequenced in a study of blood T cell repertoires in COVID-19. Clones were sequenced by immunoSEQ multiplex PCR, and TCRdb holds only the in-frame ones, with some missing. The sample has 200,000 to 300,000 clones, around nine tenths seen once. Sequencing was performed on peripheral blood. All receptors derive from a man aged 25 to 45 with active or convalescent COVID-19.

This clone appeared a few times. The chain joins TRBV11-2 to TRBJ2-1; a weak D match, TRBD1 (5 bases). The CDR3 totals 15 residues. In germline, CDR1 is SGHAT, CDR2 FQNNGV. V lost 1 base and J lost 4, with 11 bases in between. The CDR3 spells CASSLVKGRYNEQFF. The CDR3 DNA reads TGTGCCAGCAGCTTAGTGAAGGGGCGGTACAATGAGCAGTTCTTC. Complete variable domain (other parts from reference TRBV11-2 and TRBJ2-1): EAGVAQSPRYKIIEKRQSVAFWCNPISGHATLYWYQQILGQGPKLLIQFQNNGVVDDSQLPKDRFSAERLKGVDSTLKIQPAKLEDSAVYLCASSLVKGRYNEQFFGPGTRLTVL.

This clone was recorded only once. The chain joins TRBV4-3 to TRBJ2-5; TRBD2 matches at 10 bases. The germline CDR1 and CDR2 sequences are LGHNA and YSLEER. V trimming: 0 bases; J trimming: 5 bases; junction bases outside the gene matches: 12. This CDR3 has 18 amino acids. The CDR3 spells CASSQDGSKRGGEETQYF. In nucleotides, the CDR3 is TGCGCCAGCAGCCAAGATGGGAGTAAGCGGGGGGGTGAGGAGACCCAGTACTTC.

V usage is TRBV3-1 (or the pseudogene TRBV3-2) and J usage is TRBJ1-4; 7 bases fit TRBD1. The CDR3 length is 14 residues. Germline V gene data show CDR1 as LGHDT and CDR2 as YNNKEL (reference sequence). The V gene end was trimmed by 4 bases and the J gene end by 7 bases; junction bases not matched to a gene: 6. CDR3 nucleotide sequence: TGTGCCAGCAGCCTCGACAGGGTGTCTGAAAAACTGTTTTTT. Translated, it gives CASSLDRVSEKLFF.

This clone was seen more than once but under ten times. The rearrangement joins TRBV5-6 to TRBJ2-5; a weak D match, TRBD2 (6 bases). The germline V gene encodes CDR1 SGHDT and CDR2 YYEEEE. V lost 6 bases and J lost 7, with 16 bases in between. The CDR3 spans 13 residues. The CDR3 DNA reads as TGTGCCAGCAATAGGGACTTTCCTGGGACCCAGTACTTC. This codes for CASNRDFPGTQYF.

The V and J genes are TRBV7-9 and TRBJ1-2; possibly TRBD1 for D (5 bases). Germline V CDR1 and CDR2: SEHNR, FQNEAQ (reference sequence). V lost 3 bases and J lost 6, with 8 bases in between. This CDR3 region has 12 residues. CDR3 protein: CASSFGQNGYTF. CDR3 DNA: TGTGCCAGCAGCTTTGGACAAAATGGCTACACCTTC.

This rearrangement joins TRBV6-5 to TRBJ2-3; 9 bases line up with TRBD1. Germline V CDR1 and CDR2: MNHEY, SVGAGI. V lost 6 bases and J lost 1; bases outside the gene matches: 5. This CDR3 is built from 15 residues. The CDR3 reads CASRYRDRGTDTQYF. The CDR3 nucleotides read TGTGCCAGCAGGTACCGGGACAGGGGCACAGATACGCAGTATTTT.

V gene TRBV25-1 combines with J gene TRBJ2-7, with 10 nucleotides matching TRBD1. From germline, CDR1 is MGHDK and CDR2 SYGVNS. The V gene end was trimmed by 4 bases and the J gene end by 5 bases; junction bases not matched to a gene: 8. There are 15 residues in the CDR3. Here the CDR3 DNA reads TGTGCCAGCAGTGCCCGGGACAGGGGCGCCCACGAGCAGTACTTC. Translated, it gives CASSARDRGAHEQYF.

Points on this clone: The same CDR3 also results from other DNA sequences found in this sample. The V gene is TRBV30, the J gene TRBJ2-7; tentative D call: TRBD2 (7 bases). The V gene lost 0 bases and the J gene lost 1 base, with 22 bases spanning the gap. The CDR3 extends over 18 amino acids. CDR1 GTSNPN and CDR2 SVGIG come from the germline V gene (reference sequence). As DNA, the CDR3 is TGTGCCTGGAGTGTACGAAGGGGGATGGCGGGGGTTTCCTACGAGCAGTACTTC. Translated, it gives CAWSVRRGMAGVSYEQYF. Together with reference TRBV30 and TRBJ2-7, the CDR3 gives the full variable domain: SQTIHQWPATLVQPVGSPLSLECTVEGTSNPNLYWYRQAAGRGLQLLFYSVGIGQISSEVPQNLSASRPQDRQFILSSKKLLLSDSGFYLCAWSVRRGMAGVSYEQYFGPGTRLTVT.

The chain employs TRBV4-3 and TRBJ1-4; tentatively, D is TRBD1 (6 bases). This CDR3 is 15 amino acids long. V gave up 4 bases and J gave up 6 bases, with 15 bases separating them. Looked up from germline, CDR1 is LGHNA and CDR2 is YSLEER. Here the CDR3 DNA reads TGCGCCAGCAGCCCCGACAGGACTTGGGATGAAAAACTGTTTTTT. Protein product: CASSPDRTWDEKLFF.

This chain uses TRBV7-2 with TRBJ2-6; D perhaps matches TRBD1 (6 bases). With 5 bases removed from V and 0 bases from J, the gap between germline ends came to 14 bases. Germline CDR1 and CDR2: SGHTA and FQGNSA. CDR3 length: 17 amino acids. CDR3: CASSADSLASGANVLTF. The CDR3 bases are TGTGCCAGCAGCGCGGACAGTCTAGCCTCTGGGGCCAACGTCCTGACTTTC.

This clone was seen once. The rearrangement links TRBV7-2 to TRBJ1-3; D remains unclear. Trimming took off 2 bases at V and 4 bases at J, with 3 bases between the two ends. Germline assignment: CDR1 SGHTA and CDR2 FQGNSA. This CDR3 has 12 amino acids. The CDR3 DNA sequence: TGTGCCAGCAGCTTACAGGGAAACACCATATATTTT. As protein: CASSLQGNTIYF. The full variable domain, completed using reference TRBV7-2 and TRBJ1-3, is GAGVSQSPSNKVTEKGKDVELRCDPISGHTALYWYRQSLGQGLEFLIYFQGNSAPDKSGLPSDRFSAERTGGSVSTLTIQRTQQEDSAVYLCASSLQGNTIYFGEGSWLTVV.

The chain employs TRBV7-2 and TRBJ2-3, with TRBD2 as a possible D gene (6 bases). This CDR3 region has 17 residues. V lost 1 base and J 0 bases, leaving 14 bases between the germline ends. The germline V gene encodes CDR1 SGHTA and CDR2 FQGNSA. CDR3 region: CASSLVVVGGSTDTQYF. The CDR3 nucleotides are TGTGCCAGCAGCTTAGTGGTCGTCGGGGGAAGCACAGATACGCAGTATTTT.

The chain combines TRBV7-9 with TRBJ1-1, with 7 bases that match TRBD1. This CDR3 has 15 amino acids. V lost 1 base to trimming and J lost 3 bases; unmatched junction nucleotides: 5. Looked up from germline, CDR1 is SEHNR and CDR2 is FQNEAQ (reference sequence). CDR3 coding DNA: TGTGCCAGCAGCTTAGGACAGGGAAAGGACACTGAAGCTTTCTTT. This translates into CASSLGQGKDTEAFF.

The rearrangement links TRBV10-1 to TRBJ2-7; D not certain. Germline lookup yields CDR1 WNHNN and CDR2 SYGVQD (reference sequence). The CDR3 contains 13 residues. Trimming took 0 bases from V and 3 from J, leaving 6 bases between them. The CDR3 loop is CASSESGLYEQYF. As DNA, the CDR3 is TGCGCCAGCAGTGAGTCGGGCCTCTACGAGCAGTACTTC.

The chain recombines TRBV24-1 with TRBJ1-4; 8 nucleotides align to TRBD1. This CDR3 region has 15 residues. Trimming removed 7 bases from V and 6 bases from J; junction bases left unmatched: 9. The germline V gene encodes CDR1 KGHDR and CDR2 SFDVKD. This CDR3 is CATRGPRGPDEKLFF. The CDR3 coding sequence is TGTGCCACCAGGGGTCCCAGGGGGCCTGATGAAAAACTGTTTTTT.

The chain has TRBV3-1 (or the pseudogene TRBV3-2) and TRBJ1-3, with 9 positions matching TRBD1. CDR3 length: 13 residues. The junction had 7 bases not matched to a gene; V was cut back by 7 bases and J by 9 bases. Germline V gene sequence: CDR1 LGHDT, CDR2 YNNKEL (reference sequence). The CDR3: CASTGDRAGTIYF. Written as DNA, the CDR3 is TGTGCCAGCACCGGGGACAGGGCGGGCACCATATATTTT.

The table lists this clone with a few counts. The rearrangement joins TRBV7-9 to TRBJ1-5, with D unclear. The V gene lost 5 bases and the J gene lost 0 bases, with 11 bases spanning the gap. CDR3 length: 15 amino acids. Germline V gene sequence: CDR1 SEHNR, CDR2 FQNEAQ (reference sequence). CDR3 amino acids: CASSLNSDSNQPQHF. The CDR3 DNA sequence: TGTGCCAGCAGCCTGAACAGTGATAGCAATCAGCCCCAGCATTTT.

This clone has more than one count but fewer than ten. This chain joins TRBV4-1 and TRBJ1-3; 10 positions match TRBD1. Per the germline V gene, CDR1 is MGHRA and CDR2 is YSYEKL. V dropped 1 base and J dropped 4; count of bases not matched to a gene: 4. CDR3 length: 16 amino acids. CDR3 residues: CASSQGQGATGNTIYF. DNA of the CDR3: TGCGCCAGCAGCCAAGGACAGGGGGCAACGGGAAACACCATATATTTT.

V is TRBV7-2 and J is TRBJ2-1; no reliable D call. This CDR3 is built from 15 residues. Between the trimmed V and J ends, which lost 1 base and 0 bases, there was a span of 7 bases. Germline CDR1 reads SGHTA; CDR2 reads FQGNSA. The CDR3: CASSLGSSSYNEQFF. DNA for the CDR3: TGTGCCAGCAGCTTAGGGTCGAGCTCCTACAATGAGCAGTTCTTC.

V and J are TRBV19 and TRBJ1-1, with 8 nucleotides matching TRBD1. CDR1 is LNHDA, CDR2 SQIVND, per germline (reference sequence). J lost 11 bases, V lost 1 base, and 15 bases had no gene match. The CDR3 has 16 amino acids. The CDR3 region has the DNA TGTGCCAGTAGTATAGGTGGGACAGGATCCACCGGCAGGGCTTTCTTT. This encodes CASSIGGTGSTGRAFF.

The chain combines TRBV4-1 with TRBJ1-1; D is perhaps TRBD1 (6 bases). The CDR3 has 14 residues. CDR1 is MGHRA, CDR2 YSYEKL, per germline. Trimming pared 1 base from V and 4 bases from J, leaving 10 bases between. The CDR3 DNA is TGCGCCAGCAGCCAAGGGTCAGGGGTCACTGAAGCTTTCTTT. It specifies CASSQGSGVTEAFF.